This TCR beta chain was sequenced for a study of radiotherapy plus CTLA-4 blockade in lung cancer. The germline CDR1 and CDR2 sequences are SNHLY and FYNNEI. The CDR3 is made up of 17 amino acids. V gave up 2 bases and J gave up 1 base, with 17 bases separating them. This clone was counted a few times. The method was immunoSEQ multiplex PCR; TCRdb's version includes in-frame clones alone and lacks a portion of them. The sample gives about 38,000 clones, 70% to 75% of which show up once; under 10% is in the top ten. The source of this sequence is a human donor with non-small cell lung cancer who had stable disease on radiotherapy plus ipilimumab. This sample comprised peripheral blood, obtained from a patient treated with radiotherapy plus ipilimumab. The rearrangement joins TRBV2 to TRBJ1-1; tentative D call: TRBD1 (6 bases). The CDR3: CASSELGGSASNTEAFF. In nucleotides, the CDR3 is TGTGCCAGCAGTGAACTAGGGGGGAGCGCATCGAACACTGAAGCTTTCTTT. The variable domain in full, completed from reference TRBV2 and TRBJ1-1, reads EPEVTQTPSHQVTQMGQEVILRCVPISNHLYFYWYRQILGQKVEFLVSFYNNEISEKSEIFDDQFSVERPDGSNFTLKIRSTKLEDSAMYFCASSELGGSASNTEAFFGQGTRLTVV.